The T cell receptor beta chain described here comes from a study of cytomegalovirus exposure and HLA in healthy donors (dated by TCRdb to about 2017). Notes on the research overall: An earlier analysis of under 600 of the donors reported approximately 290 Gb of sequence data and 120 million or so unique TCR beta sequences from about 200 million T cells. An early release covering 550 to 700 HLA-typed donors comprised 250 to 350 gigabases of sequencing data and around 86 million unique TCR sequences. The genetic ancestry cluster associated with self-reported Caucasian donors included approximately 85% of the approximately 410 genotyped donors. The study aimed to test whether cataloging public T cell receptors could reveal signatures of past pathogen exposure. The study used immunosequencing to profile the T cell repertoires of 666 subjects and linked those repertoires to cytomegalovirus serostatus. Besides the first cohort of 500 to 700 subjects, a separate validation cohort made up of about 120 different subjects was used. To predict cytomegalovirus infection status, the study combined high-throughput TCR immunosequencing, statistical association of individual TCRs with disease status, and machine learning. A later analysis re-examined previously published TCR beta repertoires from 600 to 700 donors and added high-resolution HLA genotyping to investigate patterns of TCR occurrence. Rather than using new phenotypic data, the later analysis identified candidate immune exposures from TCR beta sequences and from how often those sequences occurred across donors. An earlier analysis of several hundred of the donors applied high-throughput TCR beta sequencing to assess whether each TCR beta V gene segment acted as functional or pseudogenic. Alongside the repertoire data, information on donor age, sex, ethnicity and CMV serostatus was compiled. Genome-wide SNP genotypes for about 55% of the roughly 670 donors were used in a later genetic analysis, which treated that subset as a discovery cohort. All discovery cohort repertoires had been generated on a single sequencing platform. HLA typing covered class I and class II loci at four-digit resolution. Typing coverage differed by locus: A, B, C, DRB1 and DQB1 were typed in about 620-630 donors, DQA1 in about 550, DPA1 in around 600, and DPB1 in 400 to 490. Because of strong linkage in the cohort, roughly five DR-DQ haplotypes were treated as single units for association and clustering. Among approximately 370 genotyped donors of the cohort, an average of roughly 230,000 unique TCR beta nucleotide sequences was sequenced per donor, of which about 18% were non-productive. The investigation overall reported the following: A later analysis associated about 16,000 TCR beta sequences with specific HLA alleles at a false discovery rate of 0.05. The 87-base-pair reads could not distinguish some IMGT-functional V segments, including TRBV6-2 and TRBV6-3, so those segments were excluded. Roughly 17 rarely observed V segments, including chromosome 9 orphons, were excluded from the earlier analysis of about 500 of the donors because counts were too low. A cluster of highly shared sequence variants was judged likely to be a technical artifact of the sequencing pipeline. Assigning TCR associations to individual alleles was difficult when HLA alleles, especially DR and DQ, strongly co-occurred. In a later analysis, HLA-associated TCR beta chains showed more clonal expansion and lower generation probabilities than non-associated chains that were equally common. Immune exposure information for the cohort was limited to CMV serostatus. Because HLA typing was unavailable for some donors at each locus, only the typed subset was used in association tests. The authors suggested that the approach could potentially be generalized to other disease states and immunological phenotypes. Linkage disequilibrium might explain the correlated functional status among segregating V segments, but an unknown experimental factor could not be ruled out. A total of 150 to 200 TCR beta chains were listed by the study as associated with cytomegalovirus. Most CMV-associated TCR beta chains appeared to be HLA-restricted in a later analysis, and the HLA associations seemed to be driven largely by CMV exposure. Most TCR sequences were seen in very few donors, while some public TCRs were found in many individuals. The classifier was reported to diagnose cytomegalovirus status with high specificity and sensitivity in both the original and validation cohorts. A further reported finding was that TCR beta sequences accurately predicted the HLA-A and HLA-B alleles for most subjects in the first cohort. An association between a missense DCLRE1C variant and V-gene and J-gene trimming of TCR beta chains was found in a later genetic analysis and replicated in an independent cohort. Several of the top co-occurrence clusters appeared to be linked to parvovirus B19, influenza, CMV and Epstein-Barr virus, according to a later analysis. In vitro tests confirmed that a few of the cytomegalovirus-associated TCR beta chains recognize cytomegalovirus antigens. Presence/absence analyses assumed roughly uniform sequencing depth across donors, an assumption that may not hold. Broadly in line with IMGT annotations, most TCR beta V segments showed up in productive rearrangements about 87% or about 30% of the time in an earlier analysis of a few hundred of the donors. This cohort had only TCR beta chains sequenced, and the lack of alpha or paired-chain data limited which features could be detected. In a later analysis, the rate of TCR association differed among HLA loci, with DRB1 alleles having the most associated TCRs and HLA-C alleles having the fewest. According to a later genetic analysis, donors in an Asian-associated ancestry cluster had fewer N-insertions in productive TCRs than the approximately 700-donor mean.

Library generation was performed with the immunoSEQ multiplex PCR assay. For the multiplex PCR, a mixture combining 60 forward primers for TCR Vbeta segments and 13 reverse primers for TCR Jbeta segments was used. The CDR3 region of rearranged TCR beta genes was amplified from genomic DNA with a multiplex PCR assay. The amplified TCR beta libraries were sequenced on the Illumina HiSeq System as 87-base-pair reads. Per the authors' processing: A later analysis tallied about 77 million unique TCR beta chains across the 666 repertoires, and about 10 million of those chains were shared by two or more donors. Raw reads were error-corrected and collapsed into unique sequences with a nearest-neighbor algorithm that merged closely related sequences to remove PCR and sequencing errors. V, D and J gene segments were assigned by aligning CDR3 sequences to IMGT reference sequences. Each retained sequence needed at least a six-nucleotide match to both a V gene segment and a J gene segment. Rearrangements were called productive when the CDR3 lacked stop codons and stayed in frame with V and J; all others were non-productive. CDR3 was defined by IMGT convention, running from the second conserved V-encoded cysteine to the conserved J-encoded phenylalanine. Sequences without an unambiguous match to a single V gene segment were excluded from the earlier analysis of almost 600 of the donors. In an earlier analysis of approximately 590 of the donors, a V segment was called functional when productive rearrangements were above 56.7%, and segregating when the standard deviation between donors exceeded 5%. To diagnose cytomegalovirus status from the catalog of TCR beta chain sequences, a statistical classification framework was built. In a later analysis, V and J genes were assigned by comparing TCR nucleotide sequences against IMGT/GENE-DB human TR gene sequences. The TCRdist pipeline was used in a later analysis to assign CDR3 sequences and most-parsimonious VDJ recombination scenarios. In a later analysis, every TCR beta chain was defined by the combination of its CDR3 amino acid sequence and its V-gene family, and reads without a unique V-gene family were dropped. A later analysis removed 550 to 650 highly shared, low-generation-probability nucleotide sequences to deal with suspected cross-contamination and a sequencing artifact. In a later analysis, a clonal expansion index was calculated for each public chain from normalized within-repertoire ranks of inferred template counts. Generation probabilities in a later analysis came from a VDJ recombination model fitted to out-of-frame rearrangements, and those results were checked against IGoR. In a later analysis, hypergeometric tests were used to score TCR-TCR, TCR-HLA and TCR-CMV co-occurrence, with a repertoire-size bias correction applied to TCR pairs. False discovery rates were estimated in a later analysis by permuting HLA or CMV assignments 20 times. In a later analysis, co-occurring TCRs were grouped with DBSCAN, and TCRdist sequence similarity was added when clustering was performed within HLA-allele-positive subsets. Repertoires with fewer than 30,000 or more than 120,000 public chains were left out of co-occurrence clustering, as were five repertoires with anomalous nucleotide sharing. Here the immuneACCESS table is served through TCRdb, limited to in-frame sequences with V and J called. Missing clones are a known gap in these copies; in checked studies unresolved V genes cover under half, and the rest lacks a known reason. From that table come the V and J calls and clone size; the DNA was used to work out D and trimming. This sample comprises approximately 160,000 clones, 68% of them detected only once. Of the sample, roughly 1.4% falls within the top ten clones.

The germline V gene (reference sequence) gives CDR1 as SEHNR and CDR2 as FQNEAQ. The CDR3 covers 13 residues, taking in both the cysteine and the phenylalanine. CDR3 DNA is the only sequence kept; it has 39 bases, read in frame from the first base. The junction shows trimming of 4 bases on V and 5 bases on J, plus 11 bases between the germline ends. The cohort comprised fewer than 750 healthy bone marrow donors. All cohort members were sampled while nominally healthy, although unrecorded immune exposures were likely present. The donor tested CMV seronegative and was one of the 352 seronegative cohort members. A peripheral blood sample was collected from each donor, and TCR beta sequencing was performed on peripheral blood mononuclear cells. Genomic DNA extraction from the blood cell samples was performed with the Qiagen DNeasy Blood Extraction Kit. As concerns this clone: Its antigen remains unidentified. The record has no base qualities; no much larger clone is one base away.

Sequencing was carried out using PBMCs. The chain is encoded by TRBV7-9 joined to TRBJ1-1, with a weak D call of TRBD1 (5 bases match). This receptor was identified in a man in his forties or fifties in good health and CMV-seronegative. CDR3 loop: CASSWDSQTEAFF. The sequenced DNA is TGTGCCAGCAGCTGGGACTCCCAAACTGAAGCTTTCTTT.